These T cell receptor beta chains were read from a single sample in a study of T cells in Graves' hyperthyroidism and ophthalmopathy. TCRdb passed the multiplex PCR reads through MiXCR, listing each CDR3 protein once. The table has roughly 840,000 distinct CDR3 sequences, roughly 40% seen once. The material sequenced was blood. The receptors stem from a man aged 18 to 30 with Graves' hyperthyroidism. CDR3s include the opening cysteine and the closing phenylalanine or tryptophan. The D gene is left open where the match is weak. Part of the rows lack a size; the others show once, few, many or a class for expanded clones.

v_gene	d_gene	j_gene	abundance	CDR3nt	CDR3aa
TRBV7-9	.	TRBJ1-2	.	TGTGCCAGCTACAAAGGGGTCGGCTATGGCTACACCTTC	CASYKGVGYGYTF
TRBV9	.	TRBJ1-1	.	TGTGCCAGCAGCCCCTGGGGCAGGTTGAACACTGAAGCTTTCTTT	CASSPWGRLNTEAFF
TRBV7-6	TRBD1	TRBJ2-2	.	TGTGCCAGCAACCCAGGGGGACAGTACACCGGGGAGCTGTTTTTT	CASNPGGQYTGELFF
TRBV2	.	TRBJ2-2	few	TGTGCCAGCAAGGATCAGAACACCGGGGAGCTGTTTTTT	CASKDQNTGELFF
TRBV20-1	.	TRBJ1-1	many	TGCAGTGCTGATACAGACACTGAAGCTTTCTTT	CSADTDTEAFF
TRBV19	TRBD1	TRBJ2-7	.	TGTGCCAGCAGCCAAGGCGACAGGGACTCCTACGAGCAGTACTTC	CASSQGDRDSYEQYF
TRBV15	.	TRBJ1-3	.	TGTGCCACCAGCAAACGCTTTGGGGTCAACGTGAACACCATATATTTT	CATSKRFGVNVNTIYF
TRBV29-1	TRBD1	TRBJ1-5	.	TGCAGTGACATAGAACAGGGGGGGCGAGGTCAGCCCCAGCATTTT	CSDIEQGGRGQPQHF
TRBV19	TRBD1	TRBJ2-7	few	TGTGCCAGTAGTCCTGGGACAGGGGGGTATATGGGCGACGAGCAGTACTTC	CASSPGTGGYMGDEQYF
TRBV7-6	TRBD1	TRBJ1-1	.	TGTGCCAGCAGCTTGTTCGGACAGGGCGGGACTGAAGCTTTCTTT	CASSLFGQGGTEAFF
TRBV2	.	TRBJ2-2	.	TGTGCCAGCCGGGTCACCCACACCGGGGAGCTGTTTTTT	CASRVTHTGELFF
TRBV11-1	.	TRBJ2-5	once	TGTGCCAGCACCTCCTACCCGCAAGAGACCCAGTACTTC	CASTSYPQETQYF
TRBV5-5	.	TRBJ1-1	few	TGTGCCAGCAGCTTAGGTGACTTTCGGACTGAAGCTTTCTTT	CASSLGDFRTEAFF
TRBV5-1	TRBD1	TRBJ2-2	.	TGCGCCAGCAGCCGCCCCCGACAGGGAGTTAACACCGGGGAGCTGTTTTTT	CASSRPRQGVNTGELFF
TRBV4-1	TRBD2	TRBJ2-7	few	TGCGCCAGCAGCCAAGACCGGACTAGCGAGAAGTACTTC	CASSQDRTSEKYF
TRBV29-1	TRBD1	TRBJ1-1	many	TGCAGCGTTGAAGGGTCGGACAGGTGGCCGAATACTGAAGCTTTCTTT	CSVEGSDRWPNTEAFF